This T cell receptor beta chain originates from a study of OX40 agonist ivuxolimab in advanced cancers. Autoimmune disease history or systemic immunosuppression led to patients being barred. The assay was immunoSEQ multiplex PCR, and TCRdb's table has in-frame clones only and misses some. The table has tens of thousands of clones, roughly 85% seen once; the top ten hold 0.83%. Findings and limits, study-wide: Clonal expansion was seen in CD4+ and CD8+ blood T cells by week 6 at 0.1 to 3.0 mg/kg. Relative to CD4+, CD8+ T cells held more expanded clones on average.

The J segment lost 5 bases and the V segment lost 1 base, leaving 8 bases of the junction unmatched. Per the germline V gene, CDR1 is SGHRS and CDR2 is YFSETQ. This CDR3 comprises 17 residues. On this clone: Antigen unknown.

This receptor was obtained from an adult with an advanced solid tumor such as melanoma, head and neck, liver or kidney cancer. This specimen was CD4+ or CD8+ T cells sorted from blood, taken in a trial of the OX40 agonist ivuxolimab. The J gene is TRBJ2-3, the V gene TRBV5-1; 12 positions agree with TRBD2. The CDR3 nucleotides are TGCGCCAGCAGCTTGACCGCTAGCGGGAGGGGAGGAGATACGCAGTATTTT. It is translated as CASSLTASGRGGDTQYF.